This TCR beta chain stems from a study of beta chain features in type 1 diabetes (dated by TCRdb to between 2018 and 2020). Regarding the study in general: No differences in mean age, gender distribution, total cell number or subset yield were found between patients and healthy donors. A total of some 110 million sorted cells were examined across all samples, and a strong correlation was observed between cell number per subset and RNA yield. The study compared TCRB repertoires of sorted circulating CD4+ T cell subsets between recently diagnosed type 1 diabetes patients and matched healthy donors. Regulatory and stem cell-like memory subsets were isolated from only 8 patients and about eight healthy donors, whereas naive and central memory subsets came from all 28 donors. Broader findings and caveats from the paper: PCR might favor shorter templates, but patient and control samples were amplified and corrected together, so any skew would affect both groups equally. Because cDNA was sequenced instead of genomic DNA, activated cells with high expression could be over-represented, although the groups did not differ in activation or CD3 levels. Naive, central memory and regulatory TCRB repertoires appeared to be more alike among patients than among healthy donors. Because small numbers of individuals were included in the HLA sub-analyses, any influence of HLA type on TCRB rearrangement was left unresolved. Patients with type 1 diabetes made fewer insertions and deleted more nucleotides at VDJ recombination sites, implying thymic rearrangement abnormalities. In all four CD4+ subsets, TCRB CDR3 length was moderately but significantly shorter in type 1 diabetes patients.

A single peripheral blood draw of about 116 mL on average was collected from each donor into heparinised tubes. Naive, central memory, regulatory and stem cell-like memory CD4+ T cells were sorted on a BD FACSAria II using a panel including CD45RO, CCR7, CD25, CD127, CD95 and CD27. A purity above 98% was achieved for all sorted populations. PBMCs were isolated immediately by Lymphoprep density gradient centrifugation and stained directly without culture. Samples were stained and sorted in pairs, with one healthy donor and one patient per experiment, so that batch effects were minimized. The entire amount of isolated RNA was reverse transcribed using the High Capacity cDNA Reverse Transcription Kit, so the sequenced TCRB transcripts were expressed ones. Naive, central memory and regulatory T cell samples underwent deep immunoSEQ sequencing, averaging about 3.57 million total reads per sample. After sorted cells were lysed in RLT buffer, RNA was extracted with DNase-treated RNeasy Micro or Mini kits, with the choice depending on cell number. To prevent cross-contamination, every cell subset was processed on its own, while patient and healthy donor samples were processed together. TCRB sequences were amplified from cDNA with the immunoSEQ multiplex PCR, producing 87-bp fragments spanning the CDR3 region. Amplicons were sequenced on the Illumina HiSeq platform. As for the authors' bioinformatics: PCR bias was corrected computationally using synthetic template baselines, and reads within Hamming distance 2 were collapsed, with unmergeable singletons discarded. Reads were aligned against IMGT to assign V, D and J genes, CDR3 length and insertions or deletions at six rearrangement sites. Clonotype counts were normalized to sorted cell number within each subset before computing true diversity and Gini coefficients with the tcR R package. The overlap coefficient, calculated on TCRB nucleotide sequences, was used to measure repertoire sharing. Out-of-frame TCRB sequences from naive cells were analyzed as a proxy for the pre-selection repertoire. TCRdb's version of the immuneACCESS table is confined to in-frame rearrangements and falls short of the full clone set. An unresolved V gene accounts for under half of the shortfall where checked; the remainder is of unknown origin. The V and J calls and clone size were taken over from that table, and D and trimming were inferred from the DNA. This sample holds about 340,000 clones; roughly 13% were observed only once. The ten largest make up roughly 0.015% of the sample.

Comments on this clone: It lacks a known antigen. Base qualities are not at hand, and no much larger clone is one base apart.

From the cysteine up to the phenylalanine, the CDR3 has a length of 14 residues. The DNA shown is the 42-base CDR3, in frame from base 1. V and J are trimmed by 4 bases and 3 bases, and the gene matches miss 3 bases of the junction. CDR1 and CDR2 (SGHRS, YFSETQ) derive from the germline V gene. The receptor chain draws on TRBV5-1 and TRBJ2-1, with TRBD2 matching 8 junction bases. This sequence originates from a woman under 30 with type 1 diabetes. Sequencing input: naive CD4+ T cells from blood. The cell subset or site label, as the study defines it: true naive CD4+ T cells. The CDR3 here reads CASSGSGSYNEQFF. DNA sequence: TGCGCCAGCAGCGGGAGCGGGAGCTACAATGAGCAGTTCTTC. The full variable domain, with segments outside the CDR3 supplied by the reference TRBV5-1 and TRBJ2-1 proteins, appears as KAGVTQTPRYLIKTRGQQVTLSCSPISGHRSVSWYQQTPGQGLQFLFEYFSETQRNKGNFPGRFSGRQFSNSRSEMNVSTLELGDSALYLCASSGSGSYNEQFFGPGTRLTVL.